The present TCR beta chain was sequenced within a study of metastatic and nonmetastatic thyroid tumors. Study at large: Repertoire comparisons spanned blood and tumor or nodule tissue from malignant and benign thyroid patients. The study, taken as a whole, reports: In blood and tumor, TCR beta diversity was reportedly significantly higher in malignant thyroid tumors than in benign nodules.

About this clone itself: The antigen remains unidentified. Germline is not matched at one junction end, which may reflect a read error.

Under the authors' procedure: CDR3 was compared across clinicopathological groups, and the resulting differences were used to build a distant-metastasis classifier for papillary thyroid cancer. TCRdb called clones again from the PCR reads with MiXCR. The V and J calls and clone size are TCRdb's, not the authors'. The table lists roughly 14,000 clones, 25% to 30% of them singletons. Per the germline V gene, CDR1 is SGHNT and CDR2 is YENEEA. This CDR3 is 14 amino acids long. All patients were untreated before thyroid surgery. Sample: tumor tissue. V and J are TRBV11-3 and TRBJ2-7, with D possibly being TRBD1 or TRBD2 (5 bases each). The source is a male donor with papillary thyroid cancer or a benign thyroid nodule (not recorded which). Some clones in this sample may be carry-over from other donors' samples. The CDR3 region has the DNA TGTGCCAGCAGCGTTGCAGGGAGCTCCGACGAGCAGTACTTC. Amino acids: CASSVAGSSDEQYF. Looking up the rest from reference TRBV11-3 and TRBJ2-7 gives the full variable domain: EAGVVQSPRYKIIEKKQPVAFWCNPISGHNTLYWYLQNLGQGPELLIRYENEEAVDDSQLPKDRFSAERLKGVDSTLKIQPAELGDSAVYLCASSVAGSSDEQYFGPGTRLTVT.